These T cell receptor beta chains were read from a single sample in a study of memory CD4+ T cells and cytomegalovirus serostatus. Assay used: immunoSEQ multiplex PCR; TCRdb lists only in-frame clones, some missing. The sample holds under 100,000 clones, around 80% seen once. Sequencing was done on a sample of memory CD4+ T cells from blood. The receptors were sampled from an adult in good health and CMV-seronegative. Both conserved end residues are part of each CDR3. Each record gives: J gene, D gene, clone size, V gene, CDR3 protein, CDR3 DNA. D genes are given only for firm matches. Where a row states a size, it is once, few, many or the class of an expanded clone; other rows omit it.

J gene: TRBJ1-6
D gene: TRBD1
clone size: NA
V gene: TRBV28
CDR3 protein: CASRPYDRANSPLHF
CDR3 DNA: TGTGCCAGCAGGCCATACGACAGGGCGAATTCACCCCTCCACTTT

J gene: TRBJ2-1
D gene: NA
clone size: NA
V gene: TRBV7-3
CDR3 protein: CASSLTGAFNEQFF
CDR3 DNA: TGTGCCAGCAGCTTAACGGGGGCGTTCAATGAGCAGTTCTTC

J gene: TRBJ2-2
D gene: TRBD2
clone size: NA
V gene: TRBV4-2
CDR3 protein: CASSQFSGGGLNTGELFF
CDR3 DNA: TGTGCCAGCAGCCAATTTAGCGGGGGGGGACTAAACACCGGGGAGCTGTTTTTT

J gene: TRBJ1-4
D gene: NA
clone size: NA
V gene: TRBV4-1
CDR3 protein: CASSSFVVDATNEKLFF
CDR3 DNA: TGCGCCAGCAGCTCCTTCGTGGTAGACGCCACTAATGAAAAACTGTTTTTT

J gene: TRBJ2-1
D gene: NA
clone size: once
V gene: TRBV6-4
CDR3 protein: CASSALGRGNNEQFF
CDR3 DNA: TGTGCCAGCAGCGCACTGGGGCGGGGAAACAATGAGCAGTTCTTC

J gene: TRBJ2-2
D gene: NA
clone size: NA
V gene: TRBV2
CDR3 protein: CATRSSGVGNTGELFF
CDR3 DNA: TGTGCCACCCGATCCTCAGGGGTGGGGAACACCGGGGAGCTGTTTTTT

J gene: TRBJ2-7
D gene: NA
clone size: NA
V gene: TRBV4-3
CDR3 protein: CASSQGPGHYEQYF
CDR3 DNA: TGCGCCAGCAGCCAAGGTCCGGGACACTACGAGCAGTACTTC

J gene: TRBJ2-6
D gene: TRBD1
clone size: NA
V gene: TRBV5-1
CDR3 protein: CASSLAGTGTGANVLTF
CDR3 DNA: TGCGCCAGCAGCTTGGCTGGGACAGGGACCGGGGCCAACGTCCTGACTTTC

J gene: TRBJ1-4
D gene: TRBD1
clone size: once
V gene: TRBV30
CDR3 protein: CACQGVTNEKLFF
CDR3 DNA: TGTGCCTGCCAGGGGGTAACTAATGAAAAACTGTTTTTT

J gene: TRBJ2-7
D gene: TRBD2
clone size: NA
V gene: TRBV4-3
CDR3 protein: CASSQLAAPTYEQYF
CDR3 DNA: TGCGCCAGCAGCCAACTAGCGGCGCCGACCTACGAGCAGTACTTC

J gene: TRBJ1-2
D gene: TRBD1
clone size: NA
V gene: TRBV15
CDR3 protein: CATSKRTGGDGYTF
CDR3 DNA: TGTGCCACCAGCAAAAGGACAGGGGGTGACGGCTACACCTTC

J gene: TRBJ2-1
D gene: TRBD2
clone size: once
V gene: TRBV7-3
CDR3 protein: CASSLTGLARNEQFF
CDR3 DNA: TGTGCCAGCAGCTTAACGGGACTAGCTCGCAATGAGCAGTTCTTC

J gene: TRBJ2-7
D gene: TRBD2
clone size: NA
V gene: TRBV7-9
CDR3 protein: CASSLVGLAGDYEQYF
CDR3 DNA: TGTGCCAGCAGCTTAGTGGGACTAGCGGGGGACTACGAGCAGTACTTC

J gene: TRBJ2-7
D gene: NA
clone size: NA
V gene: TRBV4-1
CDR3 protein: CASSPLPIGSSYEQYF
CDR3 DNA: TGCGCCAGCAGCCCCCTTCCCATAGGCAGCTCCTACGAGCAGTACTTC

J gene: TRBJ1-6
D gene: TRBD1
clone size: NA
V gene: TRBV27
CDR3 protein: CASSTGQHNSPLHF
CDR3 DNA: TGTGCCAGCAGTACGGGACAGCATAATTCACCCCTCCACTTT

J gene: TRBJ2-5
D gene: NA
clone size: NA
V gene: TRBV9
CDR3 protein: CASSGAGKETQYF
CDR3 DNA: TGTGCCAGCAGCGGCGCAGGCAAAGAGACCCAGTACTTC

J gene: TRBJ1-2
D gene: NA
clone size: NA
V gene: TRBV6-6
CDR3 protein: CASSPGVGYGYTF
CDR3 DNA: TGTGCCAGCAGTCCAGGGGTGGGCTATGGCTACACCTTC

J gene: TRBJ1-6
D gene: NA
clone size: NA
V gene: TRBV11-2
CDR3 protein: CASSLLRQKYSYNSPLHF
CDR3 DNA: TGTGCCAGCAGCTTACTCAGGCAGAAATACTCCTATAATTCACCCCTCCACTTT

J gene: TRBJ2-1
D gene: TRBD2
clone size: NA
V gene: TRBV11-3
CDR3 protein: CASSPGLAGANEQFF
CDR3 DNA: TGTGCCAGCAGCCCGGGACTAGCGGGGGCGAATGAGCAGTTCTTC

J gene: TRBJ2-7
D gene: NA
clone size: NA
V gene: TRBV18
CDR3 protein: CASSPGPQSSYEQYF
CDR3 DNA: TGTGCCAGCTCACCCGGACCCCAGAGCTCCTACGAGCAGTACTTC

J gene: TRBJ2-2
D gene: NA
clone size: many
V gene: TRBV5-4
CDR3 protein: CASSPRSSYTGELFF
CDR3 DNA: TGTGCCAGCAGCCCTAGGTCCAGCTACACCGGGGAGCTGTTTTTT

J gene: TRBJ1-2
D gene: NA
clone size: NA
V gene: TRBV28
CDR3 protein: CASNKDSLNAHYGYTF
CDR3 DNA: TGTGCCAGCAACAAGGACAGCCTTAACGCACACTATGGCTACACCTTC

J gene: TRBJ2-1
D gene: TRBD1
clone size: NA
V gene: TRBV19
CDR3 protein: CASSIGTGRGEQFF
CDR3 DNA: TGTGCCAGTAGTATAGGGACAGGGAGAGGTGAGCAGTTCTTC

J gene: TRBJ1-4
D gene: NA
clone size: NA
V gene: TRBV4-2
CDR3 protein: CASSQDGSAANEKLFF
CDR3 DNA: TGTGCCAGCAGCCAAGATGGGTCGGCAGCTAATGAAAAACTGTTTTTT

J gene: TRBJ2-2
D gene: NA
clone size: NA
V gene: TRBV19
CDR3 protein: CASSITGRGELFF
CDR3 DNA: TGTGCCAGTAGTATTACTGGTAGGGGAGAGCTGTTTTTT

J gene: TRBJ2-1
D gene: NA
clone size: NA
V gene: TRBV5-6
CDR3 protein: CASSGRRGVPEQFF
CDR3 DNA: TGTGCCAGCAGCGGCCGCAGGGGGGTACCTGAGCAGTTCTTC

J gene: TRBJ1-2
D gene: NA
clone size: NA
V gene: TRBV30
CDR3 protein: CAWSVSGINYGYTF
CDR3 DNA: TGTGCCTGGAGTGTATCAGGGATAAACTATGGCTACACCTTC

J gene: TRBJ1-1
D gene: TRBD1
clone size: NA
V gene: TRBV5-1
CDR3 protein: CASSFQGAGTEAFF
CDR3 DNA: TGCGCCAGCAGCTTTCAGGGGGCAGGCACTGAAGCTTTCTTT

J gene: TRBJ1-1
D gene: NA
clone size: once
V gene: TRBV6-6
CDR3 protein: CAIEAMNTEAFF
CDR3 DNA: TGTGCAATTGAGGCTATGAACACTGAAGCTTTCTTT

J gene: TRBJ2-3
D gene: NA
clone size: NA
V gene: TRBV10-3
CDR3 protein: CAIAGGGTDTQYF
CDR3 DNA: TGTGCCATTGCCGGGGGAGGCACAGATACGCAGTATTTT

J gene: TRBJ1-1
D gene: NA
clone size: once
V gene: TRBV7-2
CDR3 protein: CASSFSARGEAFF
CDR3 DNA: TGTGCCAGCAGCTTCTCGGCCAGGGGTGAAGCTTTCTTT

J gene: TRBJ2-3
D gene: NA
clone size: many
V gene: TRBV7-7
CDR3 protein: CASSGSLSTDTQYF
CDR3 DNA: TGTGCTAGCAGCGGGTCCCTGAGCACAGATACGCAGTATTTT

J gene: TRBJ2-7
D gene: TRBD1
clone size: NA
V gene: TRBV5-1
CDR3 protein: CASSLNGQGAYEQYF
CDR3 DNA: TGCGCCAGCAGCTTGAATGGGCAGGGGGCATACGAGCAGTACTTC

J gene: TRBJ1-6
D gene: NA
clone size: once
V gene: TRBV5-8
CDR3 protein: CASSLIGTGSPLHF
CDR3 DNA: TGTGCCAGCAGCTTGATTGGGACTGGTTCACCCCTCCACTTT

J gene: TRBJ1-3
D gene: NA
clone size: few
V gene: TRBV9
CDR3 protein: CASSPRVFGNTIYF
CDR3 DNA: TGTGCCAGCAGCCCGAGGGTTTTTGGAAACACCATATATTTT

J gene: TRBJ2-3
D gene: TRBD2
clone size: few
V gene: TRBV7-3
CDR3 protein: CASSSGLAGITDTQYF
CDR3 DNA: TGTGCCAGCAGCTCAGGACTAGCGGGTATCACAGATACGCAGTATTTT

J gene: TRBJ1-2
D gene: NA
clone size: once
V gene: TRBV5-5
CDR3 protein: CASSMAGGVSGYTF
CDR3 DNA: TGTGCCAGCAGCATGGCTGGGGGGGTCTCTGGCTACACCTTC

J gene: TRBJ1-1
D gene: NA
clone size: NA
V gene: TRBV2
CDR3 protein: CASSESGYTEAFF
CDR3 DNA: TGTGCCAGCAGTGAGTCGGGTTACACTGAAGCTTTCTTT

J gene: TRBJ1-2
D gene: NA
clone size: few
V gene: TRBV11-2
CDR3 protein: CAARGRSYGYTF
CDR3 DNA: TGTGCCGCCAGGGGCAGGTCCTATGGCTACACCTTC

J gene: TRBJ2-3
D gene: TRBD2
clone size: once
V gene: TRBV7-2
CDR3 protein: CASSLASGSTDTQYF
CDR3 DNA: TGTGCCAGCAGCTTGGCTAGCGGAAGCACAGATACGCAGTATTTT

J gene: TRBJ1-1
D gene: NA
clone size: NA
V gene: TRBV14
CDR3 protein: CASSQDTGGRIAFF
CDR3 DNA: TGTGCCAGCAGCCAAGACACGGGGGGCCGAATAGCTTTCTTT

J gene: TRBJ1-2
D gene: TRBD1
clone size: once
V gene: TRBV7-3
CDR3 protein: CASSLTGQAGGARGYTF
CDR3 DNA: TGTGCCAGCAGCTTAACGGGACAGGCAGGCGGGGCTCGTGGCTACACCTTC

J gene: TRBJ1-1
D gene: NA
clone size: few
V gene: TRBV30
CDR3 protein: CAWSEGLGVNTEAFF
CDR3 DNA: TGTGCCTGGAGTGAGGGGTTAGGAGTGAACACTGAAGCTTTCTTT

J gene: TRBJ2-1
D gene: NA
clone size: NA
V gene: TRBV5-6
CDR3 protein: CASSFDRNPYNEQFF
CDR3 DNA: TGTGCCAGCAGCTTTGACAGAAACCCCTACAATGAGCAGTTCTTC

J gene: TRBJ2-7
D gene: TRBD1
clone size: NA
V gene: TRBV5-6
CDR3 protein: CASSGKGTGNNEQYF
CDR3 DNA: TGTGCCAGCAGCGGAAAGGGGACAGGGAACAACGAGCAGTACTTC

J gene: TRBJ1-3
D gene: NA
clone size: NA
V gene: TRBV25-1
CDR3 protein: CASSDRGFVNTIYF
CDR3 DNA: TGTGCCAGCAGTGACCGGGGATTTGTAAACACCATATATTTT

J gene: TRBJ1-1
D gene: TRBD1
clone size: NA
V gene: TRBV28
CDR3 protein: CASRMGQPNTEAFF
CDR3 DNA: TGTGCCAGCAGGATGGGACAGCCGAACACTGAAGCTTTCTTT